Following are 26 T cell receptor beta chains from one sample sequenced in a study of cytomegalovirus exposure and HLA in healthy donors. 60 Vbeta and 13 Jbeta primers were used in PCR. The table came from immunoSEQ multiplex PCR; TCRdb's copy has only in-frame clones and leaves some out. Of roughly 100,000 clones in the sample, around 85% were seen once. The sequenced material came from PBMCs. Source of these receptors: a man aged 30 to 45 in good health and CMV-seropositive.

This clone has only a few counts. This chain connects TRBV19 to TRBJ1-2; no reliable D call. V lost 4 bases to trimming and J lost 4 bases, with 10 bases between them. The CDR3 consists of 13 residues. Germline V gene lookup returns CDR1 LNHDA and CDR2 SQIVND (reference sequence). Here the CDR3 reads CASSRGPVYGYTF. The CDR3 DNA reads TGTGCCAGTAGTAGAGGTCCCGTCTATGGCTACACCTTC. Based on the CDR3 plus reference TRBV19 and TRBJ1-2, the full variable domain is DGGITQSPKYLFRKEGQNVTLSCEQNLNHDAMYWYRQDPGQGLRLIYYSQIVNDFQKGDIAEGYSVSREKKESFPLTVTSAQKNPTAFYLCASSRGPVYGYTFGSGTRLTVV.

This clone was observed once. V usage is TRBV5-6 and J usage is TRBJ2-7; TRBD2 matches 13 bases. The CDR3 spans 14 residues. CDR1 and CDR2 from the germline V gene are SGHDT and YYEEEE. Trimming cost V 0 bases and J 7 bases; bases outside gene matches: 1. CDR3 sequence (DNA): TGTGCCAGCAGCTTGGTACTAGCGGGGGGGGAGCAGTACTTC. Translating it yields CASSLVLAGGEQYF.

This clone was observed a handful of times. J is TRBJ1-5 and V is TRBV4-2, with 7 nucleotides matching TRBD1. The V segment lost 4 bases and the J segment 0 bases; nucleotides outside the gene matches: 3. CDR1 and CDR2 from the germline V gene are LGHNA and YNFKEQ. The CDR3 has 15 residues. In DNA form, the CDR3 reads TGTGCCAGCAGCCCGGGACAGAATAGCAATCAGCCCCAGCATTTT. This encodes CASSPGQNSNQPQHF.

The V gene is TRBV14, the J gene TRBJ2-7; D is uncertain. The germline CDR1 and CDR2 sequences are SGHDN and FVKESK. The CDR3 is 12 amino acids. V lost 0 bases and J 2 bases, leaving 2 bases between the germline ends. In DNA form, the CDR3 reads TGTGCCAGCAGCCAAGACACCTACGAGCAGTACTTC. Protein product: CASSQDTYEQYF.

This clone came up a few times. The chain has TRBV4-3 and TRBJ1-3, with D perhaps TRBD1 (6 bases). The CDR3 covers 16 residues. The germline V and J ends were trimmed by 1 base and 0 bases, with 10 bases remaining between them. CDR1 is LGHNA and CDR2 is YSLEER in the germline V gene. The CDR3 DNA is TGCGCCAGCAGCCAAGCCCGCAGGGGCTCTGGAAACACCATATATTTT. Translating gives CASSQARRGSGNTIYF.

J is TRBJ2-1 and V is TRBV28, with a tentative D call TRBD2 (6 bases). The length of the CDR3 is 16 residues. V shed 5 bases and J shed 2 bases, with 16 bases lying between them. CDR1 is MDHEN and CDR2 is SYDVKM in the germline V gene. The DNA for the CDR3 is TGTGCCAGCAGTCTCACCGGGACTGGAGCCTACAATGAGCAGTTCTTC. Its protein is CASSLTGTGAYNEQFF.

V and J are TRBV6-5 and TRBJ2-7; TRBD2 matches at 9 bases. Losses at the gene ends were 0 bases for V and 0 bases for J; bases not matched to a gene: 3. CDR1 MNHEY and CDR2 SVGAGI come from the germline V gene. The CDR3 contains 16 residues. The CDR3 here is CASSYSSGGSSYEQYF. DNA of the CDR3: TGTGCCAGCAGTTACTCGAGCGGGGGGAGCTCCTACGAGCAGTACTTC.

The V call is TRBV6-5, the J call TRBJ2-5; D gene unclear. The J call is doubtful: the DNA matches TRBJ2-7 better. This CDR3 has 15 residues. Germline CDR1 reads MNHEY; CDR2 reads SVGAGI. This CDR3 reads CASSPSRGESYEQYF. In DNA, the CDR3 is TGTGCCAGCAGTCCCTCACGTGGAGAGTCCTACGAGCAGTACTTC.

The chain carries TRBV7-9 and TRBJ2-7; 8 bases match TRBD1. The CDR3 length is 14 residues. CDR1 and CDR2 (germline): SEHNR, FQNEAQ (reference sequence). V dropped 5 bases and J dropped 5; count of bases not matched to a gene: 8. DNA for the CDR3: TGTGCCAGCAGCCCCCGGACAGGGAGCGACGAGCAGTACTTC. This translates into CASSPRTGSDEQYF.

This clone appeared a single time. The CDR3 is CASSGTRLAGGDEQFF. CDR3 bases: TGTGCCAGCAGTGGAACTAGACTAGCGGGGGGGGATGAGCAGTTCTTC. The chain employs TRBV2 and TRBJ2-1, with 14 positions matching TRBD2. The CDR3 is made up of 16 amino acids. Germline lookup yields CDR1 SNHLY and CDR2 FYNNEI. V was pared by 4 bases and J by 8 bases, with 7 bases of the junction left unmatched.

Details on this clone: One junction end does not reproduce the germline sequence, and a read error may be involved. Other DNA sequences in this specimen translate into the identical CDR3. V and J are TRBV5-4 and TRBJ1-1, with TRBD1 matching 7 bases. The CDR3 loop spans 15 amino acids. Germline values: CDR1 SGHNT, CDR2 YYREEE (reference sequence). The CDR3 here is CASSLTDREDTEAFF. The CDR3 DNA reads TGTGCCAGCAGTTTGACCGACAGGGAAGACACTGAGGCTTTCTTT.

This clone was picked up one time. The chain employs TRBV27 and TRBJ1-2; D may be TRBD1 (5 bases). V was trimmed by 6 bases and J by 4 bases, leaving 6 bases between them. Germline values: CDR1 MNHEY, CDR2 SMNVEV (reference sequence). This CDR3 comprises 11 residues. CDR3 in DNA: TGTGCCAGCAGCCAGGGCTATGGCTACACCTTC. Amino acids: CASSQGYGYTF.

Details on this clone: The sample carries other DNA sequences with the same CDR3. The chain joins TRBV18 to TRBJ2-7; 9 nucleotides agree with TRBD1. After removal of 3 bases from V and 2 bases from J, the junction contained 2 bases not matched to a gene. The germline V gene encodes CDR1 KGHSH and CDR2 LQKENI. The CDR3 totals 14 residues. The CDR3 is CASSPGTGPYEQYF. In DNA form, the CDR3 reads TGTGCCAGCTCACCCGGGACAGGGCCCTACGAGCAGTACTTC. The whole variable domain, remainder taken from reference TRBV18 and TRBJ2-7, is NAGVMQNPRHLVRRRGQEARLRCSPMKGHSHVYWYRQLPEEGLKFMVYLQKENIIDESGMPKERFSAEFPKEGPSILRIQQVVRGDSAAYFCASSPGTGPYEQYFGPGTRLTVT.

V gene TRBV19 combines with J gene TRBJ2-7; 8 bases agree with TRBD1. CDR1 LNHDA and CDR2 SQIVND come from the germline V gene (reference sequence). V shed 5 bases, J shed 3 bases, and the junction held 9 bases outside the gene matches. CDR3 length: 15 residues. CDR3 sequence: CASSPPRTGLYEQYF. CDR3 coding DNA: TGTGCCAGTAGTCCTCCGAGGACAGGGCTCTACGAGCAGTACTTC. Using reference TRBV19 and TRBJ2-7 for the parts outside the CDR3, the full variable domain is DGGITQSPKYLFRKEGQNVTLSCEQNLNHDAMYWYRQDPGQGLRLIYYSQIVNDFQKGDIAEGYSVSREKKESFPLTVTSAQKNPTAFYLCASSPPRTGLYEQYFGPGTRLTVT.

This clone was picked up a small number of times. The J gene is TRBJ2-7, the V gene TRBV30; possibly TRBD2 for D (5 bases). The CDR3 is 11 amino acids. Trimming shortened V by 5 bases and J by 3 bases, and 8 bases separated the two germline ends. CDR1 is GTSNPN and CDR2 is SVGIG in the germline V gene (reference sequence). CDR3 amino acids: CAWFEGYEQYF. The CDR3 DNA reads TGTGCCTGGTTCGAGGGCTACGAGCAGTACTTC.

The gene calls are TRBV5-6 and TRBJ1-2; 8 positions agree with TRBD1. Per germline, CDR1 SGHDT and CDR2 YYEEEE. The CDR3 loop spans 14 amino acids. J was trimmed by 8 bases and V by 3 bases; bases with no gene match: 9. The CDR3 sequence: CASSSGPGGGGYTF. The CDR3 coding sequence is TGTGCCAGCAGCTCCGGGCCAGGGGGCGGAGGCTACACCTTC.

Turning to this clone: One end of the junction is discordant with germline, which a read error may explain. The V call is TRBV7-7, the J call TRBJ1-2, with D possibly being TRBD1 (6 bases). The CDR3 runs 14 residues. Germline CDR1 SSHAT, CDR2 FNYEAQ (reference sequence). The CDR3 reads CASTLPEGRGSYTF. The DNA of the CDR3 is TGTGCTAGCACCCTCCCCGAGGGCAGGGGTAGCTACACCTTC.

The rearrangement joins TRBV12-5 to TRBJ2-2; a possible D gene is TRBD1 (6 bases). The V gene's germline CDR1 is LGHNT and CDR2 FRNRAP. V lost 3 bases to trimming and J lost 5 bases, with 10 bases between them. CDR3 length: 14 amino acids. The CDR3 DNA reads TGTGCTAGTGGTTTAAAGGGGGTTACCGGGGAGCTGTTTTTT. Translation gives CASGLKGVTGELFF.

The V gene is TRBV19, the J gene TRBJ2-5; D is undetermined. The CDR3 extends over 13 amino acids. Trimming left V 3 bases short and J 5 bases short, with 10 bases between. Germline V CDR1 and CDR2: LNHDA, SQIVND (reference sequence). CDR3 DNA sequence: TGTGCCAGTAGTATCACGGGTTTGGAGACCCAGTACTTC. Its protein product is CASSITGLETQYF.

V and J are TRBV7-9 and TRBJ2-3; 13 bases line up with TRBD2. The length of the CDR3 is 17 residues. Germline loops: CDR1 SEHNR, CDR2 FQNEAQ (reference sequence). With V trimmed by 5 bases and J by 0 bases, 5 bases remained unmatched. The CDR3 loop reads CASSRTSGGISTDTQYF. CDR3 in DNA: TGTGCCAGCAGCCGGACTAGCGGGGGTATTAGCACAGATACGCAGTATTTT.

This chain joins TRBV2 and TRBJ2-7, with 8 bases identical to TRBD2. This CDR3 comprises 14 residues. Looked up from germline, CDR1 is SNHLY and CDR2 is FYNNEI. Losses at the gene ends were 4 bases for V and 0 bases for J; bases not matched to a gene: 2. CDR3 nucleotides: TGTGCCAGCAGTGGGGGGACTAGCTCCTACGAGCAGTACTTC. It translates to CASSGGTSSYEQYF.

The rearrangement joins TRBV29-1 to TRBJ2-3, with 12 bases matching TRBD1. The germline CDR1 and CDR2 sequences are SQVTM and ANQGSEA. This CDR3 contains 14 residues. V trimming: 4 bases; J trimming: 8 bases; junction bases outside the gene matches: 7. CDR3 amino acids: CSVGGDRGRPTQYF. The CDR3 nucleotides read TGCAGCGTTGGGGGGGACAGGGGGCGCCCTACGCAGTATTTT.

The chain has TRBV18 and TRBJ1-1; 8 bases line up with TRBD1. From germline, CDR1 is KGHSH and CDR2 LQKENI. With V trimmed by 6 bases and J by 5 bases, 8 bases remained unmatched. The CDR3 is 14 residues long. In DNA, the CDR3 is TGTGCCAGCTCCCCAAACAGGGGGGATACTGAAGCTTTCTTT. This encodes CASSPNRGDTEAFF.

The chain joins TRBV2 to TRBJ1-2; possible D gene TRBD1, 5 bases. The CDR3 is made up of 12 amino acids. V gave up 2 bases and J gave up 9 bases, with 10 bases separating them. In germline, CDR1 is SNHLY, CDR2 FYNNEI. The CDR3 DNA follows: TGTGCCAGCAGTGAAAAGGGGTTTAGCTACACCTTC. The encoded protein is CASSEKGFSYTF.

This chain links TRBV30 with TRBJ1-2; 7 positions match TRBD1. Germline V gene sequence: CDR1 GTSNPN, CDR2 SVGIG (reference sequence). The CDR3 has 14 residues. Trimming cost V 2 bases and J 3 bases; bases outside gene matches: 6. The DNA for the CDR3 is TGTGCCTGGAGTCCTACAGGGGCCCACTATGGCTACACCTTC. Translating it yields CAWSPTGAHYGYTF. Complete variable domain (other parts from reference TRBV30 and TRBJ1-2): SQTIHQWPATLVQPVGSPLSLECTVEGTSNPNLYWYRQAAGRGLQLLFYSVGIGQISSEVPQNLSASRPQDRQFILSSKKLLLSDSGFYLCAWSPTGAHYGYTFGSGTRLTVV.

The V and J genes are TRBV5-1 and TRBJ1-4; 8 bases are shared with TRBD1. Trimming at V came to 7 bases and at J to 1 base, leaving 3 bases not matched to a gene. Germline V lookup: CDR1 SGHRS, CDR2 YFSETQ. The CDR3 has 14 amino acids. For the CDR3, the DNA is TGCGCCAGCTCTACAGGGGGAACTAATGAAAAACTGTTTTTT. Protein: CASSTGGTNEKLFF.